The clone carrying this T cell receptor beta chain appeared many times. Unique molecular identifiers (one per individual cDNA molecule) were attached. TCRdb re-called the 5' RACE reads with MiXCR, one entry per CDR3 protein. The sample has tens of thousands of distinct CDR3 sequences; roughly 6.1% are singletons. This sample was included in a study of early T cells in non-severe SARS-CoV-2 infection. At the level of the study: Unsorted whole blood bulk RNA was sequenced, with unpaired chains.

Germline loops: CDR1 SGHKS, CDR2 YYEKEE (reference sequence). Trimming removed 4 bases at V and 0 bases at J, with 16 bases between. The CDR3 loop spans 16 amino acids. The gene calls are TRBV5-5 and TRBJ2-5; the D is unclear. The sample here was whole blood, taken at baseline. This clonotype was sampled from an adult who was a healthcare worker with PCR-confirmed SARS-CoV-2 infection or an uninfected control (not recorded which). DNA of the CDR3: TGTGCCAGCAGCCGTGATATCACCGACTACCAAGAGACCCAGTACTTC. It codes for CASSRDITDYQETQYF.